This T cell receptor beta chain was captured in a study of cytomegalovirus exposure and HLA in healthy donors. Study overall: In a later analysis, it was reported that the 110 or so validation repertoires had been produced on the same platform as the 500 to 750 repertoires belonging to the first cohort. Broader study findings: Most observed TCR sequences were rare, whereas some public TCRs were detected in many donors. According to a subsequent analysis, TCR clusters from the first cohort were inclined to appear together in the 110 or so validation repertoires.

Comment on this clone: Its target is not known.

Germline lookup yields CDR1 MDHEN and CDR2 SYDVKM. The CDR3 is 14 amino acids. The J segment lost 4 bases and the V segment lost 3 bases, leaving 5 bases of the junction unmatched. Profiling relied on immunoSEQ multiplex PCR, and the TCRdb table lists in-frame clones only, not all of them. The table includes fewer than 120,000 clones, around nine tenths detected once. The receptor comes from a woman aged 18 to 35 in good health and CMV-seronegative. The chain employs TRBV28 and TRBJ1-1; 7 bases map to TRBD1. Input material: PBMCs. CDR3 sequence: CASSFQGGGTEAFF. CDR3 DNA: TGTGCCAGCAGTTTTCAGGGGGGAGGCACTGAAGCTTTCTTT.